This T cell receptor (beta chain) was captured by sequencing in a study of blood T cell repertoires in COVID-19. Overall study: Acute and convalescent COVID-19 specimens originated in the United States, Italy and Spain. The cDNA or gDNA used as material had been derived from T cells, B-cell-depleted T cells, or PBMCs.

Methods used by the authors: Researchers report that nucleated cell counts were estimated from reference gene primer amplification. Clones were read by immunoSEQ multiplex PCR, and TCRdb kept only the in-frame ones, dropping some. V, J and clone size are taken as reported in that table, and D and trimming were inferred from the DNA itself. The table shows 200,000 or so clones, with roughly 89% occurring only once. Looked up from germline, CDR1 is SGDLS and CDR2 is YYNGEE. This CDR3 spans 15 amino acids. V lost 7 bases and J lost 2; bases outside the gene matches: 11. This sequence joins TRBV9 and TRBJ2-5, with 7 bases matching TRBD2. Sequenced sample: peripheral blood. The TCR comes from a man aged 60 to 75 who had recovered from COVID-19. CDR3 nucleotide sequence: TGTGCCAGCTCCCCCGGGGGGTGGAATCAAGAGACCCAGTACTTC. It is translated as CASSPGGWNQETQYF.